What follows are 13 T cell receptor beta chains derived from one specimen sequenced in a study of T cell changes during pregnancy in multiple sclerosis. Some clones are missing from TCRdb's copy, which holds only in-frame ones; the method was immunoSEQ multiplex PCR. The sample records about 85,000 clones, about nine tenths being singletons. The sequences come from peripheral blood, collected in the first trimester of pregnancy. The origin of the receptors is a female donor with multiple sclerosis, enrolled in a pregnancy study.

This chain connects TRBV30 to TRBJ1-5; possible D gene TRBD1, 5 bases. Germline-derived CDR1 and CDR2 are GTSNPN and SVGIG (reference sequence). This CDR3 has 14 residues. Trimming stripped 5 bases from V and 0 bases from J, with 11 bases between. The CDR3 DNA sequence: TGTGCCTGGGGGACGGGACTTAGCAATCAGCCCCAGCATTTT. Amino acids: CAWGTGLSNQPQHF. Combining the CDR3 with reference TRBV30 and TRBJ1-5 gives the whole variable domain SQTIHQWPATLVQPVGSPLSLECTVEGTSNPNLYWYRQAAGRGLQLLFYSVGIGQISSEVPQNLSASRPQDRQFILSSKKLLLSDSGFYLCAWGTGLSNQPQHFGDGTRLSIL.

The chain combines TRBV28 with TRBJ1-5; 10 positions match TRBD1. CDR3 length: 15 amino acids. The trim removed 6 bases at V and 3 bases at J, leaving 5 bases unmatched. CDR1 and CDR2 (germline): MDHEN, SYDVKM. The CDR3 loop reads CASSPGTGANQPQHF. The CDR3 DNA reads as TGTGCCAGCAGCCCCGGGACAGGGGCCAATCAGCCCCAGCATTTT.

The chain joins TRBV19 to TRBJ1-2; 7 nucleotides match TRBD1. V trimming: 7 bases; J trimming: 2 bases; junction bases outside the gene matches: 4. Germline CDR1 reads LNHDA; CDR2 reads SQIVND (reference sequence). CDR3 size: 13 residues. For the CDR3, the DNA is TGTGCCAGTACGACGGGACAGAACTATGGCTACACCTTC. Residues: CASTTGQNYGYTF.

The V call is TRBV7-8, the J call TRBJ1-3, with D unclear. The V gene's germline CDR1 is SGHVS and CDR2 FQNEAQ. CDR3 length equals 16 residues. V was clipped by 1 base and J by 4 bases, with 14 bases between them. CDR3 protein: CASSLVSPGEGNTIYF. CDR3 DNA sequence: TGTGCCAGCAGCTTAGTTTCTCCCGGGGAGGGAAACACCATATATTTT.

The rearrangement uses TRBV28 and TRBJ1-4, with D tentatively TRBD1 (5 bases). V lost 6 bases and J 5 bases, leaving 13 bases between the germline ends. Germline loops: CDR1 MDHEN, CDR2 SYDVKM. The CDR3 loop spans 14 amino acids. The CDR3 spells CASSHGQDNEKLFF. The CDR3 DNA reads TGTGCCAGCAGCCATGGACAAGACAATGAAAAACTGTTTTTT. Supplemented by reference TRBV28 and TRBJ1-4, the full variable domain reads DVKVTQSSRYLVKRTGEKVFLECVQDMDHENMFWYRQDPGLGLRLIYFSYDVKMKEKGDIPEGYSVSREKKERFSLILESASTNQTSMYLCASSHGQDNEKLFFGSGTQLSVL.

J is TRBJ2-1 and V is TRBV7-2; 7 bases map to TRBD2. J gave up 2 bases and V 0 bases, and 1 base lay outside the gene matches. Per germline, CDR1 SGHTA and CDR2 FQGNSA. The CDR3 length is 15 residues. CDR3 sequence: CASSLAREAYNEQFF. CDR3 DNA sequence: TGTGCCAGCAGCTTAGCTCGGGAGGCCTACAATGAGCAGTTCTTC.

The chain combines TRBV7-3 with TRBJ2-7; 11 bases are shared with TRBD2. The length of the CDR3 is 15 residues. The V and J ends lost 0 bases and 5 bases, in that order; junction bases with no gene match: 3. Germline CDR1 reads SGHTA; CDR2 reads FQGTGA. Written as DNA, the CDR3 is TGTGCCAGCAGCTTAACTAGCGGGGGGGCCGACGAGCAGTACTTC. Its protein is CASSLTSGGADEQYF.

This clone is a singleton in its sample. The rearrangement uses TRBV28 and TRBJ2-4, with D tentatively TRBD2 (5 bases). CDR1 MDHEN and CDR2 SYDVKM come from the germline V gene. V lost 7 bases to trimming and J lost 6 bases, with 13 bases between them. The CDR3 length is 13 residues. Here the CDR3 DNA reads TGTGCCAGCACTCCAGGAGAGGGAAACATTCAGTACTTC. Amino acids: CASTPGEGNIQYF.

This chain uses TRBV15 with TRBJ2-7; no reliable D call. The germline gives CDR1 LNHNV, CDR2 YYDKDF (reference sequence). The CDR3 is 14 residues long. Trimming removed 0 bases from V and 0 bases from J, with 6 bases in between. The CDR3 DNA follows: TGTGCCACCAGCAGAGATGAGAGCTCCTACGAGCAGTACTTC. Protein: CATSRDESSYEQYF.

This chain joins TRBV10-2 and TRBJ2-5, with TRBD1 as a possible D gene (5 bases). From germline, CDR1 is WSHSY and CDR2 SAAADI. Deletions cut 8 bases from V and 5 bases from J, with 18 bases between. The CDR3 loop spans 14 amino acids. CDR3 residues: CASARQITAETQYF. The CDR3 region has the DNA TGCGCCAGCGCCAGACAGATCACGGCGGAGACCCAGTACTTC.

DNA for the CDR3: TGTGCCAGCAGCCCAAGCGGGATAGGCACAGATACGCAGTATTTT. Residues: CASSPSGIGTDTQYF. The V gene is TRBV28, the J gene TRBJ2-3, with 7 positions matching TRBD2. V dropped 6 bases and J dropped 1; count of bases not matched to a gene: 7. CDR3 length: 15 residues. Germline loops: CDR1 MDHEN, CDR2 SYDVKM.

The genes are TRBV27 and TRBJ1-5, with D unclear. CDR1 is MNHEY, CDR2 SMNVEV, per germline (reference sequence). V was cut by 2 bases and J by 4 bases, with 6 bases left in between. The CDR3 has 13 residues. Here the CDR3 reads CASSLARNQPQHF. The CDR3 DNA is TGTGCCAGCAGTTTAGCTAGGAATCAGCCCCAGCATTTT.

V gene TRBV7-8 combines with J gene TRBJ2-7; 9 bases fit TRBD1. The germline V gene has CDR1 SGHVS and CDR2 FQNEAQ. CDR3 length: 17 residues. The trim removed 2 bases at V and 5 bases at J, leaving 13 bases unmatched. In DNA form, the CDR3 reads TGTGCCAGCAGCTTACTCGCTATACAGGGGGCGCGTGACGAGCAGTACTTC. This encodes CASSLLAIQGARDEQYF.